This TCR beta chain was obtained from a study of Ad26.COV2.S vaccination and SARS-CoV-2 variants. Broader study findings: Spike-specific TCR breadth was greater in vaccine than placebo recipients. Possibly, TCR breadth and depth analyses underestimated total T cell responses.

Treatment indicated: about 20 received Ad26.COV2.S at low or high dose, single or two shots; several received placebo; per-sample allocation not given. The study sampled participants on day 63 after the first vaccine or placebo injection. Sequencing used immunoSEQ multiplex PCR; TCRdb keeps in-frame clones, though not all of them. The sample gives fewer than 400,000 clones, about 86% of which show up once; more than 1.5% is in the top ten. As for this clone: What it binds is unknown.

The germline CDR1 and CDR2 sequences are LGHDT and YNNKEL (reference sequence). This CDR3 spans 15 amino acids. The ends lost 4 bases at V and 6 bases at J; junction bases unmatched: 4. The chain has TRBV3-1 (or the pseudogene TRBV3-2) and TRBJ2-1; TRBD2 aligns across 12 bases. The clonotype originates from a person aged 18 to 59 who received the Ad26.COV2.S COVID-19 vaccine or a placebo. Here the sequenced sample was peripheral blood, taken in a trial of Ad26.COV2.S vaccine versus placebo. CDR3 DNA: TGTGCCAGCAGCCGTAGACTAGCGGGGGTCAATGAGCAGTTCTTC. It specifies CASSRRLAGVNEQFF.